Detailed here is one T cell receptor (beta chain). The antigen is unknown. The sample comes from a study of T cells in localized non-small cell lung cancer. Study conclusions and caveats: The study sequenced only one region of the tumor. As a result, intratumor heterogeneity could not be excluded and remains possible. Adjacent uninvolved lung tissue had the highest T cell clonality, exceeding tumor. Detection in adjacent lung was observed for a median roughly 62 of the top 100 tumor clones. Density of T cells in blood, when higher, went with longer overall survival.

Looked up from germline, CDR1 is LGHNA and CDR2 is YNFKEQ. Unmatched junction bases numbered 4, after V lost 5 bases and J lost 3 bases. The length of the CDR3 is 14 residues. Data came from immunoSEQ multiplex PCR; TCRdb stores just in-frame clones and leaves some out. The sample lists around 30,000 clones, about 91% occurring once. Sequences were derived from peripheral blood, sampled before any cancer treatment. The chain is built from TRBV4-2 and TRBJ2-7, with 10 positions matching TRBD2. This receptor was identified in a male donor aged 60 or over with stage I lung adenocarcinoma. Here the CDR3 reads CASSYQRGGYEQYF. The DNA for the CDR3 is TGTGCCAGCAGCTACCAGCGGGGGGGCTACGAGCAGTACTTC.